The TCR beta chain described here comes from a study of blood T cell repertoires in COVID-19. For the study at large: Acute and convalescent COVID-19 specimens originated in the United States, Italy and Spain.

The study counted Cohort 3 donors as recovered given two negative PCRs, clearance, or symptom resolution. Germline V gene data show CDR1 as SNHLY and CDR2 as FYNNEI. V lost 3 bases, J lost 3 bases, and 4 bases stayed unmatched. This CDR3 contains 14 residues. Assay: immunoSEQ multiplex PCR; the TCRdb copy retains only in-frame clones and omits some. Among about 330,000 clones, approximately 84% were seen once, and the ten largest hold 1%. This sequence joins TRBV2 and TRBJ1-2; 7 nucleotides agree with TRBD1. Sample: PBMCs or T cells enriched from blood (not recorded which). The sequence derives from a woman aged 30 to 39 who had recovered from COVID-19. CDR3 in amino acids: CASSDNRGDYGYTF. Here the CDR3 DNA reads TGTGCCAGCAGTGACAACAGGGGCGACTATGGCTACACCTTC.